This TCR beta chain emerged from a study of Ad26.COV2.S vaccination and SARS-CoV-2 variants. On the study more broadly: The donor participated in the COV1001 trial, in its Ad26.COV2.S arm.

Treatment of the sample: around 19 received Ad26.COV2.S at low or high dose, single or two shots; 5 received placebo; per-sample allocation not given. Collection of the samples took place on day 63 after the first injection of vaccine or placebo. CDR1 and CDR2 from the germline V gene are SGHNT and YYREEE (reference sequence). V was clipped by 4 bases and J by 6 bases, with 5 bases between them. The CDR3 has 11 residues. Comments on this clone: The target antigen is unknown.

Findings of the study overall: The TCR breadth and depth analyses may have produced an underestimate of total T cell responses. Spike-specific TCR breadth was greater after Ad26.COV2.S than placebo.

Profiled with immunoSEQ multiplex PCR; TCRdb holds only in-frame clones, not every one. In the table there are around 300,000 clones, about 90% of which are singletons. Source: peripheral blood, taken in a trial of Ad26.COV2.S vaccine versus placebo. This chain uses TRBV5-4 with TRBJ2-1; D uncertain. The receptor comes from a person between 18 and 65 years old who received the Ad26.COV2.S COVID-19 vaccine or a placebo. CDR3 region: CASSAINEQFF. In DNA form, the CDR3 reads TGTGCCAGCAGCGCAATCAATGAGCAGTTCTTC.